Shown below are 27 T cell receptor beta chains from a single sample sequenced in a study of T cell changes during pregnancy in multiple sclerosis. The repertoire was sequenced with immunoSEQ multiplex PCR; TCRdb's copy has only in-frame clones and lacks some. This sample yields some 93,000 clones, of which roughly nine tenths are seen a single time; less than 2% belongs to the top ten. The sample here was peripheral blood, taken after pregnancy. These receptors all stem from a female donor in good health, enrolled as a control in a pregnancy study.

The chain combines TRBV5-8 with TRBJ2-7; possibly TRBD2 for D (5 bases). The germline CDR1 and CDR2 sequences are SGHTS and YDEGEE. The V and J ends lost 5 bases and 2 bases respectively, with 14 bases between them. This CDR3 has 14 residues. The CDR3, as DNA: TGTGCCAGCAGTCCCGGGGTTTATGCCTACGAGCAGTACTTC. Its translation: CASSPGVYAYEQYF.

This chain links TRBV15 with TRBJ2-3, with TRBD2 matching 9 bases. Germline CDR1 LNHNV, CDR2 YYDKDF (reference sequence). The CDR3 covers 18 residues. The ends lost 3 bases at V and 0 bases at J; junction bases unmatched: 10. The CDR3 nucleotides read TGTGCCACCAGCAGGGAACTAGCGGGTCTTCTTAGCACAGATACGCAGTATTTT. Its protein is CATSRELAGLLSTDTQYF.

The chain carries TRBV4-3 and TRBJ1-1; a weak D match, TRBD1 (6 bases). The CDR3 sequence is 13 residues long. V dropped 2 bases and J dropped 9 bases, with 13 bases sitting between them. Per germline, CDR1 LGHNA and CDR2 YSLEER. The CDR3: CASSQQGMGQAFF. CDR3 nucleotides: TGCGCCAGCAGCCAACAGGGGATGGGTCAAGCTTTCTTT.

The chain has TRBV15 and TRBJ1-5; 7 bases map to TRBD1. The CDR3 is 15 residues long. Germline V lookup: CDR1 LNHNV, CDR2 YYDKDF (reference sequence). J gave up 6 bases and V 3 bases, and 8 bases lay outside the gene matches. The CDR3 DNA sequence: TGTGCCACCAGCAGGGGGGACAGTTACTCTCAGCCCCAGCATTTT. This gives the protein CATSRGDSYSQPQHF. The variable domain in full, completed from reference TRBV15 and TRBJ1-5, reads DAMVIQNPRYQVTQFGKPVTLSCSQTLNHNVMYWYQQKSSQAPKLLFHYYDKDFNNEADTPDNFQSRRPNTSFCFLDIRSPGLGDTAMYLCATSRGDSYSQPQHFGDGTRLSIL.

The chain combines TRBV4-3 with TRBJ1-2; possibly TRBD1 for D (6 bases). Per germline, CDR1 LGHNA and CDR2 YSLEER. Trimming removed 2 bases from V and 4 bases from J, with 14 bases in between. This CDR3 has 15 residues. The CDR3 reads CASSQMGASFYGYTF. DNA of the CDR3: TGCGCCAGCAGCCAAATGGGGGCTTCTTTCTATGGCTACACCTTC.

The chain employs TRBV5-1 and TRBJ2-5, with D perhaps TRBD2 (6 bases). The V gene lost 4 bases and the J gene lost 5 bases, with 15 bases spanning the gap. The CDR3 has 14 residues. Germline values: CDR1 SGHRS, CDR2 YFSETQ. CDR3 nucleotides: TGCGCCAGCAGCCCGACTAGTCTTGGCGAGACCCAGTACTTC. Protein: CASSPTSLGETQYF.

The rearrangement joins TRBV5-1 to TRBJ1-1, with 11 bases lining up with TRBD1. The CDR3 is made up of 14 amino acids. V dropped 3 bases and J dropped 5; count of bases not matched to a gene: 3. Germline CDR1 reads SGHRS; CDR2 reads YFSETQ. The CDR3 nucleotides are TGCGCCAGCAGCTCAGGGGACAGGGGGACTGAAGCTTTCTTT. Protein product: CASSSGDRGTEAFF.

The gene calls are TRBV7-9 and TRBJ2-1; 15 bases are shared with TRBD2. The V gene's germline CDR1 is SEHNR and CDR2 FQNEAQ (reference sequence). After removal of 5 bases from V and 15 bases from J, the junction contained 5 bases not matched to a gene. This CDR3 has 13 amino acids. CDR3 bases: TGTGCCAGCAGCGCCGGGACTAGCGGGGGGCTGTTCTTC. This codes for CASSAGTSGGLFF.

V and J are TRBV6-7 and TRBJ2-6; D possibly corresponds to TRBD2 (6 bases). TRBV6-7 qualifies as an ORF whose function is uncertain. The CDR3 spans 15 residues. V was pared by 1 base and J by 2 bases, with 6 bases between. CDR3 nucleotides: TGTGCCAGCAGTTACTGGAGGGCTGGGGCCAACGTCCTGACTTTC. It specifies CASSYWRAGANVLTF.

The chain couples TRBV27 to TRBJ2-3; the D gene is possibly TRBD2 (6 bases). The CDR3 contains 14 residues. The V end was cut by 5 bases, the J end by 1 base, with 10 bases between. The germline V gene encodes CDR1 MNHEY and CDR2 SMNVEV (reference sequence). In DNA form, the CDR3 reads TGTGCCAGCAGTCGGTCGGGGGGCACAGATACGCAGTATTTT. As protein: CASSRSGGTDTQYF.

This sequence joins TRBV7-2 and TRBJ2-7; D perhaps matches TRBD2 (5 bases). The CDR3 extends over 15 amino acids. CDR1 SGHTA and CDR2 FQGNSA come from the germline V gene. Trimming pared 1 base from V and 4 bases from J, leaving 14 bases between. The DNA for the CDR3 is TGTGCCAGCAGCTTAGTTTGGGGAGAGCCTTACGAGCAGTACTTC. It codes for CASSLVWGEPYEQYF.

The chain links TRBV27 to TRBJ2-1, with 8 bases matching TRBD1. Germline V gene lookup returns CDR1 MNHEY and CDR2 SMNVEV (reference sequence). The CDR3 covers 13 residues. V trimming: 7 bases; J trimming: 4 bases; junction bases outside the gene matches: 3. CDR3 region: CASMDRAYNEQFF. In nucleotides, the CDR3 is TGTGCCAGCATGGACAGGGCATACAATGAGCAGTTCTTC.

The V call is TRBV19, the J call TRBJ1-1; D is unclear. CDR3 length: 13 residues. CDR1 is LNHDA, CDR2 SQIVND, per germline (reference sequence). Trimming pared 3 bases from V and 5 bases from J, leaving 10 bases between. CDR3 in amino acids: CASSIEAGTEAFF. DNA of the CDR3: TGTGCCAGTAGTATTGAGGCGGGGACTGAAGCTTTCTTT. Together with reference TRBV19 and TRBJ1-1, the CDR3 gives the full variable domain: DGGITQSPKYLFRKEGQNVTLSCEQNLNHDAMYWYRQDPGQGLRLIYYSQIVNDFQKGDIAEGYSVSREKKESFPLTVTSAQKNPTAFYLCASSIEAGTEAFFGQGTRLTVV.

As to this clone: Other DNA sequences from this sample encode an identical CDR3 as well. J is TRBJ1-5 and V is TRBV7-9; TRBD1 is a possible D gene (6 bases). The length of the CDR3 is 14 residues. Germline loops: CDR1 SEHNR, CDR2 FQNEAQ (reference sequence). The V end was cut by 5 bases, the J end by 2 bases, with 10 bases between. CDR3 loop: CASSPPGGNQPQHF. In DNA, the CDR3 is TGTGCCAGCAGCCCCCCAGGGGGCAATCAGCCCCAGCATTTT.

CDR3 amino acids: CASLTGRRGETQYF. CDR3 DNA: TGTGCTAGCCTCACAGGCCGGCGGGGAGAGACCCAGTACTTC. The chain combines TRBV2 with TRBJ2-5, with a possible D match to TRBD2 (6 bases). This CDR3 region has 14 residues. Per germline, CDR1 SNHLY and CDR2 FYNNEI. The entire variable domain, with the rest obtained from reference TRBV2 and TRBJ2-5, is as follows: EPEVTQTPSHQVTQMGQEVILRCVPISNHLYFYWYRQILGQKVEFLVSFYNNEISEKSEIFDDQFSVERPDGSNFTLKIRSTKLEDSAMYFCASLTGRRGETQYFGPGTRLLVL.

This clone was counted a single time. This chain connects TRBV18 to TRBJ2-4; 11 bases are shared with TRBD2. The junction had 7 bases not matched to a gene; V was cut back by 6 bases and J by 0 bases. The CDR3 totals 17 residues. Looked up from germline, CDR1 is KGHSH and CDR2 is LQKENI. CDR3 protein: CASSPTLAGVAKNIQYF. DNA of the CDR3: TGTGCCAGCTCTCCCACACTAGCGGGGGTAGCCAAAAACATTCAGTACTTC.

V and J are TRBV7-9 and TRBJ2-7; weak D call: TRBD2 (7 bases). Trimming pared 5 bases from V and 0 bases from J, leaving 23 bases between. Germline-derived CDR1 and CDR2 are SEHNR and FQNEAQ (reference sequence). The CDR3 totals 18 residues. The CDR3: CASSPPFGGGTYSYEQYF. The CDR3 bases are TGTGCCAGCAGCCCACCTTTTGGGGGGGGGACATACTCCTACGAGCAGTACTTC.

The chain joins TRBV9 to TRBJ1-2; the D gene is possibly TRBD1 (5 bases). This CDR3 has 13 residues. Per the germline V gene, CDR1 is SGDLS and CDR2 is YYNGEE. V lost 3 bases to trimming and J lost 5 bases, with 11 bases between them. The CDR3 sequence: CASSAEGVYGYTF. Here the CDR3 DNA reads TGTGCCAGCAGCGCCGAAGGGGTATATGGCTACACCTTC.

CDR3 residues: CASSLLVTSGGKQFF. The DNA of the CDR3 is TGTGCCAGCAGTTTATTGGTGACTAGCGGGGGAAAGCAGTTCTTC. The chain combines TRBV28 with TRBJ2-1; 12 bases fit TRBD2. The germline V gene encodes CDR1 MDHEN and CDR2 SYDVKM. V lost 1 base and J lost 11; bases outside the gene matches: 6. This CDR3 has 15 amino acids.

With respect to this clone: The junction shows a germline mismatch at one end, possibly a read error. The chain couples TRBV7-2 to TRBJ2-2; D may be TRBD2 (6 bases). The CDR3 extends over 14 amino acids. Germline V lookup: CDR1 SGHTA, CDR2 FQGNSA. CDR3: CASRLGGGTGELFF. CDR3 nucleotides: TGTGCCAGCAGATTAGGCGGAGGGACCGGGGAGCTGTTTTTT.

This chain uses TRBV5-1 with TRBJ2-3; TRBD2 aligns across 7 bases. The CDR3 consists of 14 residues. Germline values: CDR1 SGHRS, CDR2 YFSETQ. V gave up 9 bases and J gave up 4 bases; unmatched junction bases: 11. The DNA for the CDR3 is TGCGCCACCTCATCGTCTAGCGGACCAGATACGCAGTATTTT. This translates into CATSSSSGPDTQYF.

The chain is built from TRBV12-5 and TRBJ1-3; D gene uncertain. V gave up 9 bases and J gave up 0 bases, with 9 bases separating them. The CDR3 covers 13 residues. Per the germline V gene, CDR1 is LGHNT and CDR2 is FRNRAP. CDR3 bases: TGTGCTAGCTTAGCTTACTCTGGAAACACCATATATTTT. Its protein product is CASLAYSGNTIYF.

CDR3 sequence reads: CASSEETGIGQETQYF. The DNA for the CDR3 is TGTGCCAGCAGTGAAGAGACGGGGATCGGACAAGAGACCCAGTACTTC. The chain is built from TRBV6-1 and TRBJ2-5; tentatively, D is TRBD2 (5 bases). This CDR3 has 16 residues. Germline V gives CDR1 MNHNS, CDR2 SASEGT. Trimming pared 1 base from V and 2 bases from J, leaving 14 bases between.

This clone has just one count. This chain connects TRBV27 to TRBJ2-1; no definite D call. CDR3 size: 13 residues. CDR1 and CDR2 from the germline V gene are MNHEY and SMNVEV (reference sequence). V was clipped by 3 bases and J by 0 bases, with 3 bases between them. DNA for the CDR3: TGTGCCAGCAGTTTCGGCTCCTACAATGAGCAGTTCTTC. Translating gives CASSFGSYNEQFF.

The J gene is TRBJ2-3, the V gene TRBV20-1, with D perhaps matching TRBD1 (5 bases). The CDR3 sequence is 11 residues long. V lost 2 bases and J lost 9, with 9 bases in between. Per the germline V gene, CDR1 is DFQATT and CDR2 is SNEGSKA (reference sequence). CDR3 nucleotides: TGCAGTGCTAGACCCGGACAAACGCAGTATTTT. Protein: CSARPGQTQYF.

V gene TRBV19 combines with J gene TRBJ2-1; 9 nucleotides line up with TRBD1. CDR3 length: 18 residues. The germline V gene has CDR1 LNHDA and CDR2 SQIVND (reference sequence). V lost 6 bases to trimming and J lost 10 bases; unmatched junction nucleotides: 22. CDR3 DNA: TGTGCCAGTAGCCCGGGCCCCTACACAGGGGGCGAAAGGGGCGAGCAGTTCTTC. Amino acids: CASSPGPYTGGERGEQFF.

This chain links TRBV7-2 with TRBJ2-7; D might be TRBD1 (6 bases). Trimming took 1 base from V and 5 from J, leaving 15 bases between them. Germline V lookup: CDR1 SGHTA, CDR2 FQGNSA. This CDR3 region has 15 residues. In DNA, the CDR3 is TGTGCCAGCAGCTTAGTCGGCCAGGGGCTGGACGAGCAGTACTTC. Translation gives CASSLVGQGLDEQYF.